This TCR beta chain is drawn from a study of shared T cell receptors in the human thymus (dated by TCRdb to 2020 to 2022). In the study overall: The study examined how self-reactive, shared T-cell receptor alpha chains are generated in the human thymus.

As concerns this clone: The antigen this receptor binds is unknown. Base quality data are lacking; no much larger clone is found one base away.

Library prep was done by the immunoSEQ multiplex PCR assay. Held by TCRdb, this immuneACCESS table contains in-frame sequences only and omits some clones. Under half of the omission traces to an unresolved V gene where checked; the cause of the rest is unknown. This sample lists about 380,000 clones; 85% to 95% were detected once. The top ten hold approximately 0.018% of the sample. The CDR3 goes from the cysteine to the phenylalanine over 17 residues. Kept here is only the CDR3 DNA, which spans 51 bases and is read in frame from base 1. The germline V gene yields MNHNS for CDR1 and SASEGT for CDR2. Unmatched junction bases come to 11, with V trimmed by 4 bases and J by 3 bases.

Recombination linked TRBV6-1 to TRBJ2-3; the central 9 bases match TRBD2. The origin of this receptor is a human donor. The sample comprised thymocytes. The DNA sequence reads TGTGCCAGCAGTGCCTCCCGGCGGGAGGGGAGGACAGATACGCAGTATTTT. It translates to CASSASRREGRTDTQYF.